The 9 T cell receptor beta chains given below trace back to one sample, sequenced in a study of blood T cells in healthy people across ages. It was with a sample-barcoded 5' primer and a J-beta primer mix that a second PCR of roughly 6 to 12 cycles was run. TCRdb redid the calling of the 5' RACE reads with MiXCR, one entry per CDR3 protein. The repertoire includes 1.5 million or so distinct CDR3 sequences, around two fifths of them detected once, and roughly 7.9% sits in the top ten. Material for sequencing was blood. The receptor set was obtained from a woman under 30 in good health.

This clonotype turned up a few times. J is TRBJ2-7 and V is TRBV4-1; 10 bases map to TRBD1. V lost 1 base, J lost 4 bases, and 4 bases stayed unmatched. Germline CDR1 and CDR2: MGHRA and YSYEKL. The CDR3 has 15 amino acids. Here the CDR3 DNA reads TGCGCCAGCAGCCAAGCCCGGACAGGGGGTTACGAGCAGTACTTC. Translation: CASSQARTGGYEQYF.

The V call is TRBV27, the J call TRBJ1-2; TRBD1 might be the D (5 bases). CDR1 and CDR2 from the germline V gene are MNHEY and SMNVEV (reference sequence). The germline V and J ends were trimmed by 2 bases and 6 bases, with 19 bases remaining between them. CDR3 length equals 16 residues. CDR3 loop: CASSLLPPGGSDGYTF. DNA for the CDR3: TGTGCCAGCAGTTTACTCCCCCCGGGGGGGAGCGATGGCTACACCTTC.

The chain recombines TRBV9 with TRBJ1-1; TRBD1 matches 7 bases. J lost 7 bases, V lost 3 bases, and 9 bases had no gene match. This CDR3 comprises 14 residues. CDR1 and CDR2 from the germline V gene are SGDLS and YYNGEE. CDR3 nucleotides: TGTGCCAGCAGCGCAGTGGGACAGATGGATGAAGCTTTCTTT. It translates to CASSAVGQMDEAFF.

This clonotype was seen a single time. The rearrangement uses TRBV24-1 and TRBJ2-2, with a tentative D call TRBD2 (5 bases). V lost 9 bases to trimming and J lost 3 bases, with 10 bases between them. There are 13 residues in the CDR3. Germline CDR1 is KGHDR and CDR2 is SFDVKD. CDR3 amino acids: CATAPGYTGELFF. As DNA, the CDR3 is TGTGCCACCGCCCCGGGGTACACCGGGGAGCTGTTTTTT.

The V gene is TRBV5-1, the J gene TRBJ2-7; 7 bases map to TRBD2. Germline CDR1 reads SGHRS; CDR2 reads YFSETQ. This CDR3 is built from 16 residues. The V segment lost 7 bases and the J segment 7 bases; nucleotides outside the gene matches: 20. The chain's CDR3 is CASGRFSGTTPSEQYF. The CDR3 region has the DNA TGCGCCAGCGGGCGCTTCTCCGGGACTACCCCGTCGGAGCAGTACTTC.

This clonotype was found a few times. V usage is TRBV12-3 or TRBV12-4 and J usage is TRBJ1-1; no clear D gene. V lost 8 bases and J lost 11, with 24 bases in between. CDR3 length equals 14 residues. CDR3 nucleotide sequence: TGTGCCAGCCACGGGCAGTTGACCACCGGATACGCTTTCTTT. Residues: CASHGQLTTGYAFF.

This sequence joins TRBV5-1 and TRBJ1-6; D remains unclear. Trimming shortened V by 3 bases and J by 0 bases, and 10 bases separated the two germline ends. CDR1 SGHRS and CDR2 YFSETQ come from the germline V gene. This CDR3 has 16 amino acids. CDR3: CASSSGWSSYNSPLHF. CDR3 nucleotides: TGCGCCAGCAGCTCGGGGTGGAGCTCCTATAATTCACCCCTCCACTTT.

The V gene is TRBV15, the J gene TRBJ2-3; no clear D. V lost 1 base to trimming and J lost 4 bases, with 9 bases between them. CDR1 LNHNV and CDR2 YYDKDF come from the germline V gene (reference sequence). The CDR3 has 14 residues. As DNA, the CDR3 is TGTGCCACCAGCAGAGTGACCGGACCAGATACGCAGTATTTT. Its protein product is CATSRVTGPDTQYF.

This clonotype has at least ten counts. V and J are TRBV6-2 or TRBV6-3 and TRBJ2-3, with a tentative D call TRBD2 (6 bases). The CDR3 has 13 residues. Germline values: CDR1 MNHEY, CDR2 SVGEGT. With 6 bases removed from V and 3 bases from J, the gap between germline ends came to 10 bases. The CDR3 region has the DNA TGTGCCAGCAGATCCCTAGCGACAGATACGCAGTATTTT. It yields the protein CASRSLATDTQYF.